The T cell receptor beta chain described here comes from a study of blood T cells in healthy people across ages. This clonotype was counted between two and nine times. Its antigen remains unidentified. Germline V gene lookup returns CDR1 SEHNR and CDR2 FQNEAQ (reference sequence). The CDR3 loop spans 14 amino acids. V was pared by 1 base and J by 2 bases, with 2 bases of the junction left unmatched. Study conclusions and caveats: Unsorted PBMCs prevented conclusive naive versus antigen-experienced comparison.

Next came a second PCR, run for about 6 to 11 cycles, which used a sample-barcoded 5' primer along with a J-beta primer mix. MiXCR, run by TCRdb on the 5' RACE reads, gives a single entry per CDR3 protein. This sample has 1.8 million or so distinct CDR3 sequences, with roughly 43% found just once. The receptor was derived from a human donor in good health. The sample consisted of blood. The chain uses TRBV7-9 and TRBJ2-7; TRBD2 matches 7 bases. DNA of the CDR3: TGTGCCAGCAGCTTAGATAGCGGGCCCTACGAGCAGTACTTC. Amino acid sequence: CASSLDSGPYEQYF.